This TCR beta chain was profiled in a study of T cells in Graves' hyperthyroidism and ophthalmopathy. Across the whole study: Peripheral blood was secured at the point of initial diagnosis, before any treatment. Study-wide results and caveats: Blood also contained most expanded thyroid clonotypes above 0.001.

Researchers took RNA transcripts and amplified the TCR beta CDR3 regions from them. HTBI primers drove first-round RT-PCR of the TCR CDR3. TCRdb fed the multiplex PCR reads into MiXCR, producing one record per CDR3 protein. Of about 410,000 distinct CDR3 sequences in the sample, about 15% were seen once. On this clonotype: Antigen specificity is unknown. This may stem from a read error, because a much larger clone lies one nucleotide away.

V gave up 4 bases and J gave up 6 bases, with 16 bases separating them. The CDR3 contains 14 residues. CDR1 and CDR2 (germline): LGHDT, YNNKEL (reference sequence). Under 3 months was the duration of disease in ophthalmopathy patients, who also had a Clinical Activity Score of at least 3 and a NOSPECS grade of at least 4. PBMCs came from 10 ml fresh peripheral blood. The source material was blood. The chain carries TRBV3-1 and TRBJ2-7, with D perhaps matching TRBD2 (5 bases). This receptor was taken from a woman aged 30 to 39 with Graves' ophthalmopathy. The CDR3 region is CASSRMDSLIEQYF. The DNA for the CDR3 is TGTGCCAGCAGCCGCATGGACTCCCTAATCGAGCAGTACTTC.